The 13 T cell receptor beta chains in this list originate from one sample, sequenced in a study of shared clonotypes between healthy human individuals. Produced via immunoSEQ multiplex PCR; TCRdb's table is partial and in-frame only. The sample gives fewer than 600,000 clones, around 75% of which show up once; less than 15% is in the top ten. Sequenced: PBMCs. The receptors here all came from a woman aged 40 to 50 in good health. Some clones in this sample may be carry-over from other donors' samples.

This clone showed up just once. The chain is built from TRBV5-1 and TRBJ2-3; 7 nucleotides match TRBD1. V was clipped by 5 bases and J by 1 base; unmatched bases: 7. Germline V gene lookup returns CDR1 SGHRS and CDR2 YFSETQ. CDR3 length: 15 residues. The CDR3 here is CASSWYRGGTDTQYF. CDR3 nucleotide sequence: TGCGCCAGCAGTTGGTACAGGGGAGGCACAGATACGCAGTATTTT.

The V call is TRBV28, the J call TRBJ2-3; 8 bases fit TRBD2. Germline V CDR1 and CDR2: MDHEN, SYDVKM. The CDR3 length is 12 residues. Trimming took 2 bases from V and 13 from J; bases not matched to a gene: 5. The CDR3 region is CASSLAGGREYF. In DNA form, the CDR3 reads TGTGCCAGCAGTTTAGCGGGAGGCCGGGAGTATTTT.

The CDR3 loop reads CASSALGLAGNNEQFF. DNA for the CDR3: TGTGCCAGCAGCGCTCTTGGACTAGCGGGGAACAATGAGCAGTTCTTC. The chain combines TRBV2 with TRBJ2-1, with 12 positions matching TRBD2. Germline CDR1 SNHLY, CDR2 FYNNEI. This CDR3 has 16 residues. V gave up 6 bases and J gave up 5 bases; unmatched junction bases: 8. The full variable domain, completed using reference TRBV2 and TRBJ2-1, is EPEVTQTPSHQVTQMGQEVILRCVPISNHLYFYWYRQILGQKVEFLVSFYNNEISEKSEIFDDQFSVERPDGSNFTLKIRSTKLEDSAMYFCASSALGLAGNNEQFFGPGTRLTVL.

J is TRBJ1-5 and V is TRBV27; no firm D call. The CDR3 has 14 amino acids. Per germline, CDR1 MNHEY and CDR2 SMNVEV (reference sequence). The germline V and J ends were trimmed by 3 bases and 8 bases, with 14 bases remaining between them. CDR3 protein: CASSFRGSAEPQHF. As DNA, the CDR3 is TGTGCCAGCAGTTTTAGAGGGAGTGCGGAGCCCCAGCATTTT.

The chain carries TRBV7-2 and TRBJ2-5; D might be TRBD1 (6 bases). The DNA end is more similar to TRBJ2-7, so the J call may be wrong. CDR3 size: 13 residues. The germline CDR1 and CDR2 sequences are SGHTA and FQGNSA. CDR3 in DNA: TGTGCCAGCAGCTTACGAGGGGGCTACGAGCAGTACTTC. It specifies CASSLRGGYEQYF.

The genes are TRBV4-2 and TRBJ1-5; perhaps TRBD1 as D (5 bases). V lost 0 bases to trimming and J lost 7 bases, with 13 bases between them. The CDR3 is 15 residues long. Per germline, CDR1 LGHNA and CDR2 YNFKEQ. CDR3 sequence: CASSQEWQGEQPQHF. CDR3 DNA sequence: TGTGCCAGCAGCCAAGAGTGGCAGGGTGAACAGCCCCAGCATTTT.

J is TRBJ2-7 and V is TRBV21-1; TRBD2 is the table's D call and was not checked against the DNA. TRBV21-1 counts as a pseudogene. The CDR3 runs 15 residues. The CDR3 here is CASSKGTSGSCEQYF. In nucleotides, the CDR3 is TGTGCCAGCAGCAAGGGGACTAGCGGGAGTTGCGAGCAGTACTTC.

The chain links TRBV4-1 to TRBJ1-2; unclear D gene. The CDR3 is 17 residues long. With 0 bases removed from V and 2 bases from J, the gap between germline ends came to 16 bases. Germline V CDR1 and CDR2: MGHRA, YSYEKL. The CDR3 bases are TGCGCCAGCAGCCAAGATGTAGGTTCCGGGGTAAACTATGGCTACACCTTC. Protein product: CASSQDVGSGVNYGYTF.

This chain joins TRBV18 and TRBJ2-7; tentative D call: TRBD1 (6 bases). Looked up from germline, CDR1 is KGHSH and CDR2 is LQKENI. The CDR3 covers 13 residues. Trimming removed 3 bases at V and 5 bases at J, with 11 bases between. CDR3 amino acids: CASSPGTRDEQYF. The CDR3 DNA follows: TGTGCCAGCTCACCGGGGACACGCGACGAGCAGTACTTC.

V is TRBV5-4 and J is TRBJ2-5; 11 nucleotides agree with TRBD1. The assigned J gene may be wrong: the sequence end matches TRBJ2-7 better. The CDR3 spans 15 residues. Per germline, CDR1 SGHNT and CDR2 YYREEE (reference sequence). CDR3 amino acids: CASRSGQGATYEQYF. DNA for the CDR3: TGTGCCAGCAGAAGTGGACAGGGGGCTACCTACGAGCAGTACTTC.

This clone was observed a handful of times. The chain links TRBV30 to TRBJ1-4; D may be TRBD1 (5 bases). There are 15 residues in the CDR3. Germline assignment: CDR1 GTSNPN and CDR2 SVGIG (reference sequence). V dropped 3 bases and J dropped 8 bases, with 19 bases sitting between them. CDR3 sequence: CAWRDPFGGGEKLFF. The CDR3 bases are TGTGCCTGGAGAGACCCGTTTGGGGGTGGAGAAAAACTGTTTTTT.

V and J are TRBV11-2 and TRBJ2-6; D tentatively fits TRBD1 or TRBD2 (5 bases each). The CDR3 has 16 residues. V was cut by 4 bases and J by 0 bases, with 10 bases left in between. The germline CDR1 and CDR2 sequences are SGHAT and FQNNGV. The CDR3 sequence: CASSSGRNSGANVLTF. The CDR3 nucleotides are TGTGCCAGCAGCTCGGGACGGAACTCTGGGGCCAACGTCCTGACTTTC.

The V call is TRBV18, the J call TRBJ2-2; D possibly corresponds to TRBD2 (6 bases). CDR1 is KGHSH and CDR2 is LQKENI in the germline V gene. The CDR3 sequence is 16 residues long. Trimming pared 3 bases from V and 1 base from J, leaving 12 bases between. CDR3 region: CASSPRLVGNTGELFF. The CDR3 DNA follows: TGTGCCAGCTCACCCCGACTAGTCGGGAACACCGGGGAGCTGTTTTTT.